These 11 T cell receptor beta chains were all obtained from the same sample, sequenced in a study of T cell changes during pregnancy in multiple sclerosis. TCRdb's table, derived via immunoSEQ multiplex PCR, lists solely in-frame clones and lacks some. This sample yields about 68,000 clones, of which roughly nine tenths are seen a single time; around 1.5% belongs to the top ten. Sequenced here: peripheral blood, sampled in the third trimester of pregnancy. All receptors come from a female donor with multiple sclerosis, enrolled in a pregnancy study.

V is TRBV6-5 and J is TRBJ1-1; D gene ambiguous. The CDR3 length is 16 residues. With 0 bases removed from V and 1 base from J, the gap between germline ends came to 12 bases. Germline V gives CDR1 MNHEY, CDR2 SVGAGI. Here the CDR3 reads CASSYSSGFTNTEAFF. The CDR3 DNA reads TGTGCCAGCAGTTACTCAAGTGGCTTTACGAACACTGAAGCTTTCTTT.

The CDR3 DNA sequence: TGCGCCAGCAGCTCGGCGGGAGTTCTAGGGCATGAGCAGTTCTTC. Its translation is CASSSAGVLGHEQFF. The gene calls are TRBV10-1 and TRBJ2-1; 7 bases fit TRBD2. CDR1 and CDR2 from the germline V gene are WNHNN and SYGVQD (reference sequence). CDR3 length equals 15 residues. Unmatched junction bases numbered 13, after V lost 6 bases and J lost 8 bases.

In its sample, this clone was seen once. CDR3 region: CASSLDLGQGNNNYGYTF. The CDR3 DNA is TGCGCCAGCAGCTTGGATCTGGGACAGGGAAATAATAACTATGGCTACACCTTC. This chain uses TRBV5-1 with TRBJ1-2; TRBD1 aligns across 9 bases. V dropped 0 bases and J dropped 1; count of bases not matched to a gene: 10. This CDR3 is built from 18 residues. Germline values: CDR1 SGHRS, CDR2 YFSETQ.

V usage is TRBV6-5 and J usage is TRBJ2-1; no clear D gene. Trimming removed 1 base at V and 4 bases at J, with 14 bases between. CDR3 size: 16 residues. Germline values: CDR1 MNHEY, CDR2 SVGAGI. The CDR3 protein is CASSYYTGNSYNEQFF. The CDR3 nucleotides read TGTGCCAGCAGTTACTATACCGGTAACAGTTACAATGAGCAGTTCTTC.

In this sample, this clone turned up once. The gene calls are TRBV6-5 and TRBJ1-2, with D perhaps matching TRBD1 (6 bases). CDR1 is MNHEY, CDR2 SVGAGI, per germline. The CDR3 is made up of 14 amino acids. Trimming stripped 9 bases from V and 4 bases from J, with 18 bases between. CDR3 nucleotide sequence: TGTGCCAGTACCACAAATGACAGGTCCTATGGCTACACCTTC. Amino acids: CASTTNDRSYGYTF.

The V call is TRBV19, the J call TRBJ1-5; 8 nucleotides line up with TRBD1. V trimming: 6 bases; J trimming: 0 bases; junction bases outside the gene matches: 4. The CDR3 has 15 amino acids. Germline assignment: CDR1 LNHDA and CDR2 SQIVND (reference sequence). The CDR3 protein is CASRSGQGSNQPQHF. CDR3 DNA: TGTGCCAGTAGGTCTGGACAGGGTAGCAATCAGCCCCAGCATTTT.

This clone has just one count. The chain links TRBV5-4 to TRBJ2-5; tentative D call: TRBD2 (5 bases). The length of the CDR3 is 14 residues. CDR1 and CDR2 from the germline V gene are SGHNT and YYREEE (reference sequence). The ends were cut back, 4 bases at V and 5 bases at J, with 15 bases in the middle. The CDR3 is CASSTPRGLETQYF. In nucleotides, the CDR3 is TGTGCCAGCAGCACCCCCAGAGGGTTGGAGACCCAGTACTTC.

The chain employs TRBV5-6 and TRBJ1-2; 7 bases agree with TRBD1. Germline values: CDR1 SGHDT, CDR2 YYEEEE. V trimming: 4 bases; J trimming: 7 bases; junction bases outside the gene matches: 7. The CDR3 consists of 13 residues. The CDR3 loop reads CASSHGDRVGYTF. DNA for the CDR3: TGTGCCAGCAGCCATGGAGACAGGGTTGGCTACACCTTC.

Concerning this clone itself: Mismatch with germline at one junction end may stem from a read error. V is TRBV13 and J is TRBJ2-3; 7 bases map to TRBD2. The CDR3 covers 14 residues. Germline CDR1 PRHDT, CDR2 FYEKMQ (reference sequence). The CDR3 spells CASNLGGGTDTQYF. CDR3 DNA: TGTGCCAGCAACTTAGGCGGGGGAACAGATACGCAGTATTTT.

By sample share, this clone is medium-sized (0.01 to 0.1%). This chain uses TRBV5-6 with TRBJ2-1; D uncertain. CDR1 is SGHDT and CDR2 is YYEEEE in the germline V gene. V was clipped by 0 bases and J by 3 bases, with 7 bases between them. The CDR3 loop spans 14 amino acids. The CDR3 bases are TGTGCCAGCAGCTTGGGATCGGGCTACAATGAGCAGTTCTTC. The encoded protein is CASSLGSGYNEQFF.

This chain uses TRBV9 with TRBJ2-3; 11 positions agree with TRBD2. Germline lookup yields CDR1 SGDLS and CDR2 YYNGEE. The V segment lost 4 bases and the J segment 5 bases; nucleotides outside the gene matches: 6. This CDR3 contains 15 residues. The CDR3 DNA follows: TGTGCCAGCAGCCCCCCACTAGCGGGGGAAGATACGCAGTATTTT. Amino acids: CASSPPLAGEDTQYF.